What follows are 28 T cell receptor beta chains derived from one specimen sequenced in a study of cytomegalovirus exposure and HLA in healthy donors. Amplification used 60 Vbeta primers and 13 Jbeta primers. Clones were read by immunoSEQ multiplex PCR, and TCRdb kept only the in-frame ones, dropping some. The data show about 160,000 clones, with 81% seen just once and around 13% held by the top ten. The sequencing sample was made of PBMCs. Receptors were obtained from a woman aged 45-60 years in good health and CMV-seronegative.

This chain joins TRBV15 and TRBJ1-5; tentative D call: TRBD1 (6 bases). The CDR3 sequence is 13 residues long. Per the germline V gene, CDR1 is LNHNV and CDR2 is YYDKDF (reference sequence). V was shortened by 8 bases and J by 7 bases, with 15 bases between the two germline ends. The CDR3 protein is CATRAGAGQPQHF. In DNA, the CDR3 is TGTGCCACCCGGGCGGGGGCAGGCCAGCCCCAGCATTTT.

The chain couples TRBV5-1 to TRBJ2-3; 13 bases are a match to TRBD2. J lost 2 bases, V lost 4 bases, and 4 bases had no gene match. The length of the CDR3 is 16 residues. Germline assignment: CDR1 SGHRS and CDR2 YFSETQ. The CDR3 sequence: CASSPGTSGDTDTQYF. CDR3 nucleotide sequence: TGCGCCAGCAGCCCCGGGACTAGCGGGGACACAGATACGCAGTATTTT.

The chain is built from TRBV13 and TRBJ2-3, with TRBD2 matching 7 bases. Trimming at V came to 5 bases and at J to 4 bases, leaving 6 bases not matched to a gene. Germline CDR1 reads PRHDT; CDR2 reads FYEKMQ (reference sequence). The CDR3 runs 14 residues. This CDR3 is CASSRSGLSDTQYF. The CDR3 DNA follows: TGTGCCAGCAGCCGTTCGGGACTATCAGATACGCAGTATTTT. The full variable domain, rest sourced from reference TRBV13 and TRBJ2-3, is AAGVIQSPRHLIKEKRETATLKCYPIPRHDTVYWYQQGPGQDPQFLISFYEKMQSDKGSIPDRFSAQQFSDYHSELNMSSLELGDSALYFCASSRSGLSDTQYFGPGTRLTVL.

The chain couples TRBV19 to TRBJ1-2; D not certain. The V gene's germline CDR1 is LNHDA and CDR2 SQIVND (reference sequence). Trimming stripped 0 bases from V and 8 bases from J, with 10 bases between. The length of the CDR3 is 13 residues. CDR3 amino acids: CASSIDQAGGYTF. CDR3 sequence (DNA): TGTGCCAGTAGTATAGACCAAGCGGGAGGCTACACCTTC.

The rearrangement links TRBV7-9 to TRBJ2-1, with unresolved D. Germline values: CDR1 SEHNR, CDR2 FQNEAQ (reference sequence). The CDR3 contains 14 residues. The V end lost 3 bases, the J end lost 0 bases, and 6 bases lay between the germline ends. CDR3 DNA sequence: TGTGCCAGCAGCTTTGTGAGCTCCTACAATGAGCAGTTCTTC. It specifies CASSFVSSYNEQFF.

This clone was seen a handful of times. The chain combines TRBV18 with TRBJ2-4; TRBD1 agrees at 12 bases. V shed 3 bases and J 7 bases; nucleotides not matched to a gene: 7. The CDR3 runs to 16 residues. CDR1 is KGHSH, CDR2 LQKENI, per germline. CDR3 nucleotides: TGTGCCAGCTCACCTACCGGGACAGGGGGCGGGAACATTCAGTACTTC. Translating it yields CASSPTGTGGGNIQYF.

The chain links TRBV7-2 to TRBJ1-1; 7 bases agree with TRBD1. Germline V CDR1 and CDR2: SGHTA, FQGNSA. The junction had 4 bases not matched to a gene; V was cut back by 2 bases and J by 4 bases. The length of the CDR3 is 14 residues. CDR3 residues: CASSLRQGPTEAFF. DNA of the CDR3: TGTGCCAGCAGCTTACGACAGGGCCCCACTGAAGCTTTCTTT.

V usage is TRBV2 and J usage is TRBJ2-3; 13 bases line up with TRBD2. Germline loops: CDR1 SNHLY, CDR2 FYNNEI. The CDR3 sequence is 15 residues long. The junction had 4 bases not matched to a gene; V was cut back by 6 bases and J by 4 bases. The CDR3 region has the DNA TGTGCCAGCAGCGCGGGACTAGCGGGGCCAGATACGCAGTATTTT. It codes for CASSAGLAGPDTQYF.

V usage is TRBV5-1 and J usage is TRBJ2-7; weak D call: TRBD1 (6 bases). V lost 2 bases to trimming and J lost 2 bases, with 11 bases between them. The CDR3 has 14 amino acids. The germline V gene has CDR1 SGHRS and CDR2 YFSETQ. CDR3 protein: CASSLGQQTYEQYF. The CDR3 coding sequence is TGCGCCAGCAGCTTAGGACAGCAAACCTACGAGCAGTACTTC.

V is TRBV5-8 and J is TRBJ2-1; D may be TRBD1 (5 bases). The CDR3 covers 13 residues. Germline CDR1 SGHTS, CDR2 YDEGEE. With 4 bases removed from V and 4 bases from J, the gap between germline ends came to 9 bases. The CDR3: CASSLGAYNEQFF. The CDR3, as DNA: TGTGCCAGCAGCCTTGGGGCGTACAATGAGCAGTTCTTC.

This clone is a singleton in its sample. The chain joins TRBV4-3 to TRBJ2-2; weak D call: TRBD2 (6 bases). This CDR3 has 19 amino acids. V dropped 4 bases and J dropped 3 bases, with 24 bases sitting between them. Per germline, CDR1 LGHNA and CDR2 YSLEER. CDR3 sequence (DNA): TGCGCCAGCAGCCGAGACTCCTCCTATACTAGCCCCGACACCGGGGAGCTGTTTTTT. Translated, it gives CASSRDSSYTSPDTGELFF.

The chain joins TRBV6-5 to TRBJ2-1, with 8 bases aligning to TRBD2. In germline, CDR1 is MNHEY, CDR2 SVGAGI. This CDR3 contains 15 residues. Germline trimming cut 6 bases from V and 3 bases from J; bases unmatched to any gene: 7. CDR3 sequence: CASSRGLDIYNEQFF. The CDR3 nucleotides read TGTGCCAGCAGCAGGGGACTAGACATCTACAATGAGCAGTTCTTC.

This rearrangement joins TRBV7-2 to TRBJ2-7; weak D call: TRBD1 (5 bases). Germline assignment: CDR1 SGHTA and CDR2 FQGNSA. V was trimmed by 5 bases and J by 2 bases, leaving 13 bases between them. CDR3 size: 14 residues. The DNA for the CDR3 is TGTGCCAGCAGCCCTCGACAGAGTACCTACGAGCAGTACTTC. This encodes CASSPRQSTYEQYF. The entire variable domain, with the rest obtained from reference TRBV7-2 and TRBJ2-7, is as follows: GAGVSQSPSNKVTEKGKDVELRCDPISGHTALYWYRQSLGQGLEFLIYFQGNSAPDKSGLPSDRFSAERTGGSVSTLTIQRTQQEDSAVYLCASSPRQSTYEQYFGPGTRLTVT.

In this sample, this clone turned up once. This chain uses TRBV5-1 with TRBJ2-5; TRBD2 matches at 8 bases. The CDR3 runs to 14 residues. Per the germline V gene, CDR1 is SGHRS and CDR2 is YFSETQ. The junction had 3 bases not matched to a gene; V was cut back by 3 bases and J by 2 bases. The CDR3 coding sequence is TGCGCCAGCAGCTCCGGACTAGCACAAGAGACCCAGTACTTC. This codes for CASSSGLAQETQYF.

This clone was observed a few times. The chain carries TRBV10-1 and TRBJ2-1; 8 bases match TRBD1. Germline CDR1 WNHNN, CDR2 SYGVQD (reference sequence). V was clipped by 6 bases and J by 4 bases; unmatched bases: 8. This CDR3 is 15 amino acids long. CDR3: CASSNRDRLYNEQFF. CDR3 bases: TGCGCCAGCAGCAACCGGGACAGGCTATACAATGAGCAGTTCTTC.

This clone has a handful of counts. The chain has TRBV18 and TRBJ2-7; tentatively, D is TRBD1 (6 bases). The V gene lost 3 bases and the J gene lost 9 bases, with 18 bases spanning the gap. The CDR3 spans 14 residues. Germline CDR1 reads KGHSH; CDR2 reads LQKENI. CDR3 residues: CASSPDSDLRWQYF. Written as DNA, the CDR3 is TGTGCCAGCTCACCGGACAGTGACCTCCGATGGCAGTACTTC.

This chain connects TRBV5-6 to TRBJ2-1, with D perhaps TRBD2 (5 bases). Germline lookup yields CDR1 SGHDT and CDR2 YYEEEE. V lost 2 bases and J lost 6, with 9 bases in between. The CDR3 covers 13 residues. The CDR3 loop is CASSFKRANEQFF. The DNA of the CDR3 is TGTGCCAGCAGCTTCAAGAGGGCCAATGAGCAGTTCTTC.

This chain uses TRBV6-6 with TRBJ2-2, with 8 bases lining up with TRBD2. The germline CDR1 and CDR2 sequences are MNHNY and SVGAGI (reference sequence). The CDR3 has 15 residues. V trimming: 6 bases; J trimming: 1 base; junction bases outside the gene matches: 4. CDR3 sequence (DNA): TGTGCCAGCAGACCCAGCGGGGGGAACACCGGGGAGCTGTTTTTT. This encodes CASRPSGGNTGELFF.

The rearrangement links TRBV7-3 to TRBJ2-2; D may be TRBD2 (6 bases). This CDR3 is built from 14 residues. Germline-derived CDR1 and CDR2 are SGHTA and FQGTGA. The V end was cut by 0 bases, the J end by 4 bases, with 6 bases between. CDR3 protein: CASSLTGGTGELFF. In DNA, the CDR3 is TGTGCCAGCAGCTTAACGGGAGGCACCGGGGAGCTGTTTTTT. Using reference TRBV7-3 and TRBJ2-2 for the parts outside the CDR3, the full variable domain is GAGVSQTPSNKVTEKGKYVELRCDPISGHTALYWYRQSLGQGPEFLIYFQGTGAADDSGLPNDRFFAVRPEGSVSTLKIQRTERGDSAVYLCASSLTGGTGELFFGEGSRLTVL.

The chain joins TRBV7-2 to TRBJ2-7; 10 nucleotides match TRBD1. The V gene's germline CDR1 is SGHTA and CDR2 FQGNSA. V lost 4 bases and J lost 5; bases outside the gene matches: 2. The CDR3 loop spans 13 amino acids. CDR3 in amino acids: CASSSGTGDEQYF. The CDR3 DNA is TGTGCCAGCAGCTCCGGGACAGGGGACGAGCAGTACTTC.

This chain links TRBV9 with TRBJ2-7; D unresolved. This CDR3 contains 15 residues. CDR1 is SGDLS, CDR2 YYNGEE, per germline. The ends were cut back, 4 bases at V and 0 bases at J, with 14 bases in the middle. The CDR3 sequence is CASSLGVVSSYEQYF. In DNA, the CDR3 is TGTGCCAGCAGCCTAGGAGTTGTAAGCTCCTACGAGCAGTACTTC. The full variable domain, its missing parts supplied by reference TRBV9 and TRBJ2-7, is DSGVTQTPKHLITATGQRVTLRCSPRSGDLSVYWYQQSLDQGLQFLIQYYNGEERAKGNILERFSAQQFPDLHSELNLSSLELGDSALYFCASSLGVVSSYEQYFGPGTRLTVT.

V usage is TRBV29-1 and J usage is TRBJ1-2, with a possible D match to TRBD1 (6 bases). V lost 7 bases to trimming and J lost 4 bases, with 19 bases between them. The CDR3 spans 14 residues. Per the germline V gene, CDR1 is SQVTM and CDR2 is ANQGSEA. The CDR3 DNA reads TGCAGCGCCAGAGGGGGAGATGGACCCTATGGCTACACCTTC. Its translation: CSARGGDGPYGYTF.

The CDR3 DNA is TGCGCCAGCAGCCAAGACACCGGGTCCTACGAGCAGTACTTC. This sequence encodes CASSQDTGSYEQYF. This chain uses TRBV4-3 with TRBJ2-7; unclear D gene. V dropped 0 bases and J dropped 1 base, with 7 bases sitting between them. Germline V gene data show CDR1 as LGHNA and CDR2 as YSLEER. The CDR3 is 14 amino acids.

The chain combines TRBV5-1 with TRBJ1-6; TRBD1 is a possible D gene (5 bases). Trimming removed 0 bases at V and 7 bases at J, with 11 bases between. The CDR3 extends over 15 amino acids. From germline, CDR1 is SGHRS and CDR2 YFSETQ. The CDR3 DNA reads TGCGCCAGCAGCTTGGTATCAGGGTGGAATTCACCCCTCCACTTT. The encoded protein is CASSLVSGWNSPLHF.

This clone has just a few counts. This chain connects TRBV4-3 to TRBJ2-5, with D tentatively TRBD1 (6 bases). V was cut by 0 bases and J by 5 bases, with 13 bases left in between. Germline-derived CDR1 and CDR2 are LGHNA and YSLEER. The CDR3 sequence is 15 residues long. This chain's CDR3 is CASSQEVAGEETQYF. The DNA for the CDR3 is TGCGCCAGCAGCCAAGAGGTCGCAGGGGAGGAGACCCAGTACTTC.

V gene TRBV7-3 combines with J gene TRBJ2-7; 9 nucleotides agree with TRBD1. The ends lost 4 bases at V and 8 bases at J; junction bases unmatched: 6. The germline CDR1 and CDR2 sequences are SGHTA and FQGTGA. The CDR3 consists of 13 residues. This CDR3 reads CASSSGTGRKQYF. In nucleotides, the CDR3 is TGTGCCAGCAGCTCCGGGACAGGGAGGAAGCAGTACTTC.

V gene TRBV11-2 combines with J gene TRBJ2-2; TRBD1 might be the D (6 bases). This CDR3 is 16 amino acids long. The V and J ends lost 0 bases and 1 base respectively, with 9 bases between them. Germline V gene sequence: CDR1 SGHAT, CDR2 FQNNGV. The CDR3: CASSLERTENTGELFF. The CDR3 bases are TGTGCCAGCAGCTTAGAGAGGACAGAGAACACCGGGGAGCTGTTTTTT.

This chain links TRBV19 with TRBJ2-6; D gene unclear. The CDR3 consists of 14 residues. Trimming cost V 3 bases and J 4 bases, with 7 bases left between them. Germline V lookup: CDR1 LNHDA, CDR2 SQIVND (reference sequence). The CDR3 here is CASSIGSGANVLTF. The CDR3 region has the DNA TGTGCCAGTAGTATCGGGTCCGGGGCCAACGTCCTGACTTTC. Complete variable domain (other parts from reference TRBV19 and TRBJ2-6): DGGITQSPKYLFRKEGQNVTLSCEQNLNHDAMYWYRQDPGQGLRLIYYSQIVNDFQKGDIAEGYSVSREKKESFPLTVTSAQKNPTAFYLCASSIGSGANVLTFGAGSRLTVL.